The 24 T cell receptor beta chains reported below all come from one sample, sequenced in a study of T cell clones after liver transplantation. TCRdb's copy holds only in-frame clones and misses some; the assay was immunoSEQ multiplex PCR. The sample yields approximately 70,000 clones, around 80% seen once. The sequenced sample was CD4+ T cells from blood, obtained roughly 48 months after liver transplant. These receptors came from a human patient who received a liver transplant. Some T cells may be supplied by the graft donor.

V is TRBV9 and J is TRBJ2-7, with D possibly TRBD1 on 6 matching bases. The CDR3 has 16 residues. Trimming left V 3 bases short and J 0 bases short, with 16 bases between. Germline loops: CDR1 SGDLS, CDR2 YYNGEE. CDR3 in DNA: TGTGCCAGCAGCGGTCGAGAACAGGGAAGCTCCTACGAGCAGTACTTC. The encoded protein is CASSGREQGSSYEQYF.

The rearrangement links TRBV5-6 to TRBJ1-1, with 7 bases that match TRBD1. The V and J ends lost 2 bases and 4 bases, in that order; junction bases with no gene match: 5. CDR1 and CDR2 from the germline V gene are SGHDT and YYEEEE. The CDR3 loop spans 14 amino acids. The DNA for the CDR3 is TGTGCCAGCAGCTTAGGGGGCCGGATCACTGAAGCTTTCTTT. Protein sequence: CASSLGGRITEAFF.

The chain carries TRBV9 and TRBJ2-2; D is undetermined. CDR1 SGDLS and CDR2 YYNGEE come from the germline V gene. The V and J ends lost 1 base and 0 bases respectively, with 10 bases between them. The CDR3 consists of 16 residues. CDR3 DNA: TGTGCCAGCAGCGTAAGGTCGGCCCCGAACACCGGGGAGCTGTTTTTT. It translates to CASSVRSAPNTGELFF.

This rearrangement joins TRBV19 to TRBJ2-4; D possibly corresponds to TRBD1 (5 bases). The CDR3 runs to 15 residues. The V end was cut by 8 bases, the J end by 3 bases, with 17 bases between. Germline assignment: CDR1 LNHDA and CDR2 SQIVND (reference sequence). CDR3 sequence reads: CASCPGFLGKNIQYF. The CDR3 region has the DNA TGTGCCAGTTGCCCAGGGTTTTTGGGCAAAAACATTCAGTACTTC.

The chain couples TRBV5-1 to TRBJ2-1, with D perhaps TRBD2 (5 bases). Germline CDR1 is SGHRS and CDR2 is YFSETQ. CDR3 size: 15 residues. Trimming took off 0 bases at V and 3 bases at J, with 10 bases between the two ends. CDR3 amino acids: CASSLGSALYNEQFF. The DNA for the CDR3 is TGCGCCAGCAGCTTGGGTAGCGCGCTCTACAATGAGCAGTTCTTC. Looking up the rest from reference TRBV5-1 and TRBJ2-1 gives the full variable domain: KAGVTQTPRYLIKTRGQQVTLSCSPISGHRSVSWYQQTPGQGLQFLFEYFSETQRNKGNFPGRFSGRQFSNSRSEMNVSTLELGDSALYLCASSLGSALYNEQFFGPGTRLTVL.

This chain joins TRBV27 and TRBJ2-7; 12 nucleotides align to TRBD1. From germline, CDR1 is MNHEY and CDR2 SMNVEV (reference sequence). J gave up 4 bases and V 6 bases, and 7 bases lay outside the gene matches. This CDR3 is built from 15 residues. The CDR3 is CASRVGTGGGYEQYF. As DNA, the CDR3 is TGTGCCAGCAGGGTGGGGACAGGGGGCGGATACGAGCAGTACTTC.

The chain employs TRBV19 and TRBJ1-2; a weak D match, TRBD1 (6 bases). There are 15 residues in the CDR3. The germline V gene encodes CDR1 LNHDA and CDR2 SQIVND (reference sequence). The V gene lost 3 bases and the J gene lost 4 bases, with 15 bases spanning the gap. Here the CDR3 reads CASSMRQAGGYGYTF. The DNA for the CDR3 is TGTGCCAGTAGTATGAGACAGGCCGGGGGCTATGGCTACACCTTC.

The V gene is TRBV2, the J gene TRBJ1-2; maybe TRBD1 (5 bases). With 8 bases removed from V and 4 bases from J, the gap between germline ends came to 17 bases. The CDR3 totals 14 residues. Germline-derived CDR1 and CDR2 are SNHLY and FYNNEI. The CDR3 nucleotides read TGTGCCAGCGTTCAGGGCTCTTTTACCTATGGCTACACCTTC. It translates to CASVQGSFTYGYTF.

The rearrangement uses TRBV29-1 and TRBJ2-2; D gene ambiguous. Germline-derived CDR1 and CDR2 are SQVTM and ANQGSEA. The CDR3 consists of 11 residues. V gave up 4 bases and J gave up 5 bases, with 5 bases separating them. This chain's CDR3 is CSVGETGELFF. The CDR3 DNA reads as TGCAGCGTTGGCGAGACCGGGGAGCTGTTTTTT.

The chain uses TRBV9 and TRBJ2-3; 11 bases align to TRBD2. This CDR3 contains 16 residues. Germline CDR1 and CDR2: SGDLS and YYNGEE. The ends lost 2 bases at V and 4 bases at J; junction bases unmatched: 6. The CDR3 DNA sequence: TGTGCCAGCAGCGTCGGAACTAGCGGGGGAGCAGATACGCAGTATTTT. Encoded protein: CASSVGTSGGADTQYF.

The rearrangement joins TRBV12-1 to TRBJ2-1; the table's D call of TRBD1 was not tested on the DNA. TRBV12-1 is described as a pseudogene. The CDR3 has 14 residues. CDR3 sequence reads: CASTPPTDGNEQFF. The CDR3 DNA reads TGTGCCAGCACGCCGCCGACAGACGGGAATGAGCAGTTCTTC.

The J gene is TRBJ2-2, the V gene TRBV7-2; the D is unclear. Germline V gene sequence: CDR1 SGHTA, CDR2 FQGNSA. The CDR3 length is 15 residues. V gave up 5 bases and J gave up 1 base, with 11 bases separating them. The chain's CDR3 is CASSPRRGNTGELFF. The DNA of the CDR3 is TGTGCCAGCAGCCCAAGGAGAGGGAACACCGGGGAGCTGTTTTTT.

By share, this clone ranks as medium-sized (0.01 to 0.1%). The chain joins TRBV29-1 to TRBJ2-7, with 12 bases aligning to TRBD2. This CDR3 comprises 15 residues. Per germline, CDR1 SQVTM and CDR2 ANQGSEA. The J segment lost 7 bases and the V segment lost 6 bases, leaving 13 bases of the junction unmatched. The CDR3 sequence is CSVLDVLAGGSEQYF. CDR3 DNA: TGCAGCGTCCTTGATGTACTAGCGGGGGGAAGTGAGCAGTACTTC.

This rearrangement joins TRBV23-1 to TRBJ1-2; D remains unclear. TRBV23-1 falls under the ORF class, with uncertain function. The CDR3 contains 12 residues. Trimming took off 4 bases at V and 8 bases at J, with 11 bases between the two ends. The DNA of the CDR3 is TGCGCCAGCAGTCTTAGGTTAGGGGGCTACACCTTC. Protein product: CASSLRLGGYTF.

This rearrangement joins TRBV7-3 to TRBJ2-1; D gene ambiguous. V gave up 1 base and J gave up 5 bases, with 3 bases separating them. This CDR3 is 12 amino acids long. Germline loops: CDR1 SGHTA, CDR2 FQGTGA. The CDR3 spells CASSLINNEQFF. In DNA, the CDR3 is TGTGCCAGCAGCTTAATTAACAATGAGCAGTTCTTC.

The J gene is TRBJ1-2, the V gene TRBV4-3, with TRBD1 identical over 8 bases. CDR1 and CDR2 from the germline V gene are LGHNA and YSLEER. J was trimmed by 8 bases and V by 3 bases; bases with no gene match: 11. The length of the CDR3 is 15 residues. CDR3 sequence: CASSQVVGTGLGYTF. As DNA, the CDR3 is TGCGCCAGCAGCCAGGTGGTCGGGACAGGCCTGGGCTACACCTTC.

This clone has more than one count but fewer than ten. The V call is TRBV29-1, the J call TRBJ2-3, with 12 bases aligning to TRBD2. The CDR3 runs to 16 residues. The germline V gene has CDR1 SQVTM and CDR2 ANQGSEA. V was pared by 6 bases and J by 4 bases, with 11 bases of the junction left unmatched. This CDR3 is CSVPRTSGTLADTQYF. The CDR3 DNA follows: TGCAGCGTCCCCAGGACTAGCGGGACCTTGGCAGATACGCAGTATTTT.

This clone was recorded only once. V usage is TRBV6-6 and J usage is TRBJ1-5; 7 positions agree with TRBD1. CDR1 and CDR2 from the germline V gene are MNHNY and SVGAGI (reference sequence). The V and J ends lost 0 bases and 5 bases, in that order; junction bases with no gene match: 1. There are 14 residues in the CDR3. The CDR3 coding sequence is TGTGCCAGCAGTTACTCCAGGGGGTATCAGCCCCAGCATTTT. The encoded protein is CASSYSRGYQPQHF.

This chain connects TRBV7-2 to TRBJ2-1; perhaps TRBD2 as D (6 bases). V was pared by 3 bases and J by 10 bases, with 13 bases between. Germline V gives CDR1 SGHTA, CDR2 FQGNSA. CDR3 length equals 13 residues. The CDR3 nucleotides read TGTGCCAGCAGCTTCCAGGTCCGGGGGGAGCAGTTCTTC. This encodes CASSFQVRGEQFF.

The rearrangement links TRBV7-2 to TRBJ2-3, with 7 bases matching TRBD1. J was trimmed by 1 base and V by 5 bases; bases with no gene match: 9. CDR3 length equals 16 residues. CDR1 and CDR2 from the germline V gene are SGHTA and FQGNSA. The DNA for the CDR3 is TGTGCCAGCAGCCTGACAGGGAAACGAGGCACAGATACGCAGTATTTT. Translating it yields CASSLTGKRGTDTQYF.

This chain connects TRBV7-6 to TRBJ2-5; TRBD1 might be the D (5 bases). The germline gives CDR1 SGHVS, CDR2 FNYEAQ. The V gene lost 5 bases and the J gene lost 2 bases, with 12 bases spanning the gap. This CDR3 contains 14 residues. CDR3 residues: CASSPTHRQETQYF. CDR3 nucleotide sequence: TGTGCCAGCAGCCCCACCCACAGGCAAGAGACCCAGTACTTC.

The rearrangement links TRBV5-1 to TRBJ1-2; 7 bases agree with TRBD1. With V trimmed by 4 bases and J by 4 bases, 7 bases remained unmatched. CDR1 is SGHRS, CDR2 YFSETQ, per germline. The CDR3 has 14 residues. Here the CDR3 DNA reads TGCGCCAGCAGCGCTGGACAGGATGGCTATGGCTACACCTTC. Its translation is CASSAGQDGYGYTF. Together with reference TRBV5-1 and TRBJ1-2, the CDR3 gives the full variable domain: KAGVTQTPRYLIKTRGQQVTLSCSPISGHRSVSWYQQTPGQGLQFLFEYFSETQRNKGNFPGRFSGRQFSNSRSEMNVSTLELGDSALYLCASSAGQDGYGYTFGSGTRLTVV.

The chain is built from TRBV6-1 and TRBJ2-1; no clear D gene. Germline CDR1 reads MNHNS; CDR2 reads SASEGT. V lost 2 bases and J lost 4, with 12 bases in between. The CDR3 is made up of 15 amino acids. DNA of the CDR3: TGTGCCAGCAGTGAACTCCCGGGCGGATACAATGAGCAGTTCTTC. It specifies CASSELPGGYNEQFF.

The rearrangement uses TRBV7-3 and TRBJ2-6, with TRBD1 identical over 8 bases. The CDR3 is 19 amino acids. The J segment lost 0 bases and the V segment lost 2 bases, leaving 9 bases of the junction unmatched. CDR1 and CDR2 from the germline V gene are SGHTA and FQGTGA. CDR3 sequence reads: CASSLEPGQALSGANVLTF. The CDR3 nucleotides read TGTGCCAGCAGCTTAGAACCGGGACAGGCCCTCTCTGGGGCCAACGTCCTGACTTTC.